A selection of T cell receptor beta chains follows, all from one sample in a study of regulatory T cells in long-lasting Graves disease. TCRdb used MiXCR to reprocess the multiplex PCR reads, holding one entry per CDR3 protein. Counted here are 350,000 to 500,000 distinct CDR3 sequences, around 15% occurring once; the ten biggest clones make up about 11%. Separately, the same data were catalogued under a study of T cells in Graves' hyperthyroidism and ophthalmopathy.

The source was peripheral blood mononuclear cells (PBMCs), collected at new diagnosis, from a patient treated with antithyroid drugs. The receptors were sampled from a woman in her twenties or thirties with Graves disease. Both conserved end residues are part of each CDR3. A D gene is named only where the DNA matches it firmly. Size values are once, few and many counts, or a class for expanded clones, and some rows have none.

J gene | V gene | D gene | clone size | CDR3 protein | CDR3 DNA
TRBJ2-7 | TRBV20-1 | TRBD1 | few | CSARGDREYEQYF | TGCAGTGCTAGAGGGGACAGGGAGTACGAGCAGTACTTC
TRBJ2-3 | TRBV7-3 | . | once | CASGLAGLTDTQYF | TGTGCCAGCGGCTTAGCCGGGCTCACAGATACGCAGTATTTT
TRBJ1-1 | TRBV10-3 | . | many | CAIRWGIGATEAFF | TGTGCCATCAGGTGGGGTATTGGGGCCACTGAAGCTTTCTTT
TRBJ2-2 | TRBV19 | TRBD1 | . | CASSKQGASTGELFF | TGTGCCAGTTCAAAACAGGGGGCGTCCACCGGGGAGCTGTTTTTT
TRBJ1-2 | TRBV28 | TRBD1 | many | CASSLRGGYGYGYTF | TGTGCCAGCAGTTTGAGAGGGGGCTACGGCTATGGCTACACCTTC
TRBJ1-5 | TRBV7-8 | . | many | CASSLEGEYSNQPQHF | TGTGCCAGCAGCTTAGAAGGGGAATATAGCAATCAGCCCCAGCATTTT
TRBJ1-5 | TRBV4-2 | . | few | CASSQVQGGQPQHF | TGTGCCAGCAGCCAAGTACAGGGCGGACAGCCCCAGCATTTT
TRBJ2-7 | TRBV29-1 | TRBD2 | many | CSVEDSGTSGSSYEQYF | TGCAGCGTTGAAGACTCCGGGACTAGCGGGAGCTCCTACGAGCAGTACTTC
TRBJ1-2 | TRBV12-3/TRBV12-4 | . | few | CASSFMGGAYGYTF | TGTGCCAGCAGTTTTATGGGGGGCGCTTATGGCTACACCTTC
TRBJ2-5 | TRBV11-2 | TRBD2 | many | CASSLTSGSGQETQYF | TGTGCCAGCAGCTTAACTAGCGGGAGTGGTCAAGAGACCCAGTACTTC